This T cell receptor beta chain appears in the sequencing data of a study of OX40 agonist ivuxolimab in advanced cancers. Trimming pared 7 bases from V and 0 bases from J, leaving 15 bases between. Per the germline V gene, CDR1 is MDHEN and CDR2 is SYDVKM. This CDR3 has 15 amino acids. The data were produced by immunoSEQ multiplex PCR, yet TCRdb's version contains in-frame clones alone and is incomplete. Here the sample spans tens of thousands of clones, about 86% being singletons. The receptor's source is an adult with an advanced solid tumor such as melanoma, head and neck, liver or kidney cancer. This rearrangement joins TRBV28 to TRBJ1-1; possibly TRBD1 for D (5 bases). The source material was CD4+ or CD8+ T cells sorted from blood, sampled in a trial of the OX40 agonist ivuxolimab. The CDR3 reads CASTRHDSLNTEAFF. In DNA form, the CDR3 reads TGTGCCAGCACCCGACACGACAGTCTGAACACTGAAGCTTTCTTT.